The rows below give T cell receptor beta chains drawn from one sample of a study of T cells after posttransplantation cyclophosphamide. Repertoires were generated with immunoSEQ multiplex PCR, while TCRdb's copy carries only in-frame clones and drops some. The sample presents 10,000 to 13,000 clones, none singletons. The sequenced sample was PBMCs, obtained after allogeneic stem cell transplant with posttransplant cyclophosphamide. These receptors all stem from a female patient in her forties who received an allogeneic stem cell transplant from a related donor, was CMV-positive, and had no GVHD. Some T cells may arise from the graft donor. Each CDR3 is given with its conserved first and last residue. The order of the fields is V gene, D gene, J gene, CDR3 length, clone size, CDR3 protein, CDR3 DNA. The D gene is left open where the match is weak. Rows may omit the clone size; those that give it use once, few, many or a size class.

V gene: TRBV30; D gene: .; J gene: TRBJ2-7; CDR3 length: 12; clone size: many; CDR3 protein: CAWQASSYEQYF; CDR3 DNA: TGTGCCTGGCAGGCAAGCTCCTACGAGCAGTACTTC
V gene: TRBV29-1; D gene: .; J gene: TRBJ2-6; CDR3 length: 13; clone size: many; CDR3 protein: CSVVLSGANVLTF; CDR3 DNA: TGCAGCGTTGTTTTATCTGGGGCCAACGTCCTGACTTTC
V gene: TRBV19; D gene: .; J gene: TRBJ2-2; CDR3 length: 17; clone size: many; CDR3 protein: CASTPDRRRKNTGELFF; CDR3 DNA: TGTGCCAGTACCCCTGACAGGCGCCGGAAAAACACCGGGGAGCTGTTTTTT
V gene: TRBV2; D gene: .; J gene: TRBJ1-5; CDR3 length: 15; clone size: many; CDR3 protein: CASSGGRQDNQPQHF; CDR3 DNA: TGTGCCAGCAGTGGGGGGCGACAGGACAATCAGCCCCAGCATTTT
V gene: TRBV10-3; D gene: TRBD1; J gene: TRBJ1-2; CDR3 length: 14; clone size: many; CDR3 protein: CAINLTGGLGGYTF; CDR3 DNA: TGTGCCATTAATCTAACAGGGGGCCTCGGTGGCTACACCTTC
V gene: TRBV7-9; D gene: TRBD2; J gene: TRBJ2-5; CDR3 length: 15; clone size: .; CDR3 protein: CASSNLAETQETQYF; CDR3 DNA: TGTGCCAGCAGCAACCTAGCGGAAACTCAAGAGACCCAGTACTTC
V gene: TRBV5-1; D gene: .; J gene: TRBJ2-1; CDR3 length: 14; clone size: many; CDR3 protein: CASSLEQLNNEQFF; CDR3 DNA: TGCGCCAGCAGCTTGGAACAGTTAAATAATGAGCAGTTCTTC
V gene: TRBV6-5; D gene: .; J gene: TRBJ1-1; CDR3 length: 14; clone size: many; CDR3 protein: CASSAKTGTRGAFF; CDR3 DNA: TGTGCCAGCAGTGCAAAAACCGGGACAAGGGGGGCTTTCTTT
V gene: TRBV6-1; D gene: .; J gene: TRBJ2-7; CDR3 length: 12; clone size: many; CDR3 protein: CASSVYRDEQYF; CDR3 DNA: TGTGCCAGCAGTGTCTACAGGGACGAGCAGTACTTC
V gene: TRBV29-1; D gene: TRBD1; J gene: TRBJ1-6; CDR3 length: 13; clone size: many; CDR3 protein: CSVRGQENSPLHF; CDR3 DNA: TGCAGCGTCCGAGGACAGGAAAATTCACCCCTCCACTTT
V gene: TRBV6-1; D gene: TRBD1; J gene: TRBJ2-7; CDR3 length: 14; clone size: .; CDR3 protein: CASSPGTGRYEQYF; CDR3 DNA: TGTGCCAGCAGCCCCGGGACAGGGCGGTACGAGCAGTACTTC
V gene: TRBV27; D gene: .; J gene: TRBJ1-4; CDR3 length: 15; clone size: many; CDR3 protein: CASSRQGGEPEKLFF; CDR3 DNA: TGTGCCAGCAGCCGACAAGGCGGGGAACCTGAAAAACTGTTTTTT
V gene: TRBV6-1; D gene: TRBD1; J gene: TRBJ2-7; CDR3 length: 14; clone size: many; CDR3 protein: CASSTPGQGHEQYF; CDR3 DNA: TGTGCCAGCAGTACACCGGGACAGGGTCACGAGCAGTACTTC
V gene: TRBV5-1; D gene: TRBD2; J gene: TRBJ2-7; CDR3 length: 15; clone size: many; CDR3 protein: CASSLGTSGDYEQYF; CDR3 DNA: TGCGCCAGCAGCTTGGGGACTAGCGGGGATTACGAGCAGTACTTC
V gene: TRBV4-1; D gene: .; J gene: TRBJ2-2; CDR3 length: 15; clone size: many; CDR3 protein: CASSQGLANTGELFF; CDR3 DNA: TGCGCCAGCAGCCAAGGACTTGCGAACACCGGGGAGCTGTTTTTT
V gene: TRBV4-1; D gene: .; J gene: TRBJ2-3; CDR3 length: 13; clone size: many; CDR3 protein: CASSQEGRGTQYF; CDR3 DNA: TGCGCCAGCAGCCAAGAAGGTCGGGGGACGCAGTATTTT
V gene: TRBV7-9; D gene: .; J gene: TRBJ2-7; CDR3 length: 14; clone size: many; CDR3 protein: CASSLPTESYEQYF; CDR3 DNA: TGTGCCAGCAGCTTACCCACAGAATCCTACGAGCAGTACTTC
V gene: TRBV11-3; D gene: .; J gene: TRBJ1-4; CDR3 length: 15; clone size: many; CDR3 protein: CASSLGPGANEKLFF; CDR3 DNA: TGTGCCAGCAGCTTAGGACCGGGGGCTAATGAAAAACTGTTTTTT
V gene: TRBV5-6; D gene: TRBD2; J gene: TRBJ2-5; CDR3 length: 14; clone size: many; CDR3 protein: CASRFAGGRETQYF; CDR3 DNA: TGTGCCAGCAGATTTGCGGGGGGCAGAGAGACCCAGTACTTC
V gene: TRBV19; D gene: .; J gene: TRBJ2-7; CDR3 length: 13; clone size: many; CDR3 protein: CASSIDLGYEQYF; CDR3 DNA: TGTGCCAGTAGTATAGATCTCGGCTACGAGCAGTACTTC
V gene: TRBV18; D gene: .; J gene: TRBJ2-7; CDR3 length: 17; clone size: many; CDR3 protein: CASSPGQGQARSYEQYF; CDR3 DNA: TGTGCCAGCTCACCGGGTCAGGGGCAGGCGCGGTCCTACGAGCAGTACTTC
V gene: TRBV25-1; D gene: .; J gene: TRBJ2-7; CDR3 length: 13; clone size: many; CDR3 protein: CASSEAGTYEQYF; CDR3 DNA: TGTGCCAGCAGTGAAGCCGGGACTTACGAGCAGTACTTC
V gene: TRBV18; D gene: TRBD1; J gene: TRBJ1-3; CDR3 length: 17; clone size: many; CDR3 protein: CASSPMTGQHSGNTIYF; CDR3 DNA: TGTGCCAGCTCACCGATGACAGGGCAACACTCTGGAAACACCATATATTTT
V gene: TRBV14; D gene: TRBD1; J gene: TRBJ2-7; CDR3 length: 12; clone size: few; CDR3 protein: CASSPTGPEQYF; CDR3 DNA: TGTGCCAGCAGCCCGACAGGGCCCGAGCAGTACTTC
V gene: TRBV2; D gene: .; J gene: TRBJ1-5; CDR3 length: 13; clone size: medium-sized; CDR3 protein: CASSVWGHQPQHF; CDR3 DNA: TGTGCCAGCAGTGTTTGGGGGCACCAGCCCCAGCATTTT
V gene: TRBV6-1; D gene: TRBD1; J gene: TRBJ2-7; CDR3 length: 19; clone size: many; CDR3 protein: CASSERFLVVGQSPYEQYF; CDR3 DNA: TGTGCCAGCAGTGAACGGTTTTTAGTAGTGGGACAGTCTCCCTACGAGCAGTACTTC
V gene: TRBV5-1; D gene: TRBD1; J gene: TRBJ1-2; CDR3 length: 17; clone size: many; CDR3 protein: CASSGRDRPTLYYGYTF; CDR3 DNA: TGCGCCAGCAGCGGGAGGGACAGGCCGACTCTTTACTATGGCTACACCTTC
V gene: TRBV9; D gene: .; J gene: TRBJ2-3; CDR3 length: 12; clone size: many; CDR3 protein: CASSLSTDTQYF; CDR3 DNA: TGTGCCAGCAGTCTTAGCACAGATACGCAGTATTTT
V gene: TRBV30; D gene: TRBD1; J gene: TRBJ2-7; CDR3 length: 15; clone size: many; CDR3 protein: CAWSARGQSSYEQYF; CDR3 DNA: TGTGCCTGGAGTGCCCGGGGACAGAGCTCCTACGAGCAGTACTTC
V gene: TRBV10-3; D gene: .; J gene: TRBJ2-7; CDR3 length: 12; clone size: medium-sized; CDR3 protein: CATRTEVYEQYF; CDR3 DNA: TGTGCCACAAGGACTGAGGTCTACGAGCAGTACTTC
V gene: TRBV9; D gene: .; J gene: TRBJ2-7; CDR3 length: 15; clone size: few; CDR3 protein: CASSVQEGSTGEQYF; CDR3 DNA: TGTGCCAGCAGCGTACAGGAGGGATCTACAGGCGAGCAGTACTTC
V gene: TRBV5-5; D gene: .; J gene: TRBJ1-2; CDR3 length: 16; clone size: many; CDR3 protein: CASSLMSGDIFYGYTF; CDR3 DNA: TGTGCCAGCAGCTTGATGTCAGGGGACATCTTCTATGGCTACACCTTC